The present T cell receptor (beta chain) was sequenced within a study of blood T cell repertoires in COVID-19. Study at large: COVID-19 samples, acute and convalescent, were from the United States, Italy and Spain. Sources were T cells, B-cell-depleted T cells, or PBMCs; the material itself was cDNA or gDNA.

Original processing notes: Cell counts per sample came from amplifying reference gene primers. The data were produced by immunoSEQ multiplex PCR, yet TCRdb's version contains in-frame clones alone and is incomplete. V, J and clone size reflect that table, while D and trimming were determined from the DNA. The profile covers 300,000 to 350,000 clones, with approximately 88% appearing a single time and just under 9% taken by the ten largest. This study enrolled people aged about 18 to 100 from under 25 US geographic areas. V was pared by 5 bases and J by 10 bases, with 10 bases of the junction left unmatched. This CDR3 comprises 14 residues. Germline CDR1 and CDR2: SNHLY and FYNNEI.

The chain uses TRBV2 and TRBJ1-5, with 8 bases identical to TRBD1. Sample: PBMCs or T cells enriched from blood (not recorded which). This receptor was taken from a woman under 30 who had recovered from COVID-19. For the CDR3, the DNA is TGTGCCAGCAGTCCCCGGACAGGGCTGGATCCCCAGCATTTT. It translates to CASSPRTGLDPQHF.